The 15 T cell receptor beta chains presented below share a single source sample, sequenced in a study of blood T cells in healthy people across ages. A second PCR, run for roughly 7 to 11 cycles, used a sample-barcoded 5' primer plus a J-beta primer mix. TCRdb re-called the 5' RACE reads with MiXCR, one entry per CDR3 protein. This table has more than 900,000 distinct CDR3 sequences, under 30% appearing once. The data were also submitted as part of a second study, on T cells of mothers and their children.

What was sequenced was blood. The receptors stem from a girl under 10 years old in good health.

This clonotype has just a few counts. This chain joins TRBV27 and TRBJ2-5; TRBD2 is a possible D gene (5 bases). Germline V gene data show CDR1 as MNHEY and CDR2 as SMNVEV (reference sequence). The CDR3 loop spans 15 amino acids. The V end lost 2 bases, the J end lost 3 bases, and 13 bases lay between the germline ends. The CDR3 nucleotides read TGTGCCAGCAGTTTAAGAAGCGCCGGGGAAGAGACCCAGTACTTC. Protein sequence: CASSLRSAGEETQYF.

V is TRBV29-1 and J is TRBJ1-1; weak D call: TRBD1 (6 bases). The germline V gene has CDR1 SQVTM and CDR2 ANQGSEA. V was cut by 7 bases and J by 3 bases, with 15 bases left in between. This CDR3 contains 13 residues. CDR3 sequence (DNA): TGCAGCGGTGCAGGTCCAGGGGACACTGAAGCTTTCTTT. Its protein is CSGAGPGDTEAFF.

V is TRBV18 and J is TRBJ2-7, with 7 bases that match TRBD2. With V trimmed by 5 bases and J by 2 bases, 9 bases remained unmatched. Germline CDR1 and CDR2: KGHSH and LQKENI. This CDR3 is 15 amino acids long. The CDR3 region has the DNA TGTGCCAGCTCATCGCGGGGGACGGTACCCTACGAGCAGTACTTC. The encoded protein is CASSSRGTVPYEQYF.

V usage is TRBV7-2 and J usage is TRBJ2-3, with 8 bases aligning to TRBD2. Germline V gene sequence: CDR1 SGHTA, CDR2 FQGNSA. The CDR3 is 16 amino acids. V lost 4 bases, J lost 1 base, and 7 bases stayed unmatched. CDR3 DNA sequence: TGTGCCAGCAGCTCCGACACTAGCGGAGGCACAGATACGCAGTATTTT. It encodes CASSSDTSGGTDTQYF.

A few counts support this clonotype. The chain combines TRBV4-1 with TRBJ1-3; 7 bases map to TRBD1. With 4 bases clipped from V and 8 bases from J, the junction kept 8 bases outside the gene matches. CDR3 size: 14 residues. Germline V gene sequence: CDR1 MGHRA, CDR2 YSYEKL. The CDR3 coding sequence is TGCGCCAGCAGCCTGGACAGGCTGGCGGACACCATATATTTT. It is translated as CASSLDRLADTIYF.

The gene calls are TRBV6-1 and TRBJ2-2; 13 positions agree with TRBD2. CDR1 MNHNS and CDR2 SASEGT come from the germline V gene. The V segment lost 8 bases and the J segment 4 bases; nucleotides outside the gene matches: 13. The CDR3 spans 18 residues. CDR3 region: CASGPGLAGRAGTGELFF. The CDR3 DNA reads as TGTGCCAGCGGCCCGGGACTAGCGGGGAGGGCTGGCACCGGGGAGCTGTTTTTT.

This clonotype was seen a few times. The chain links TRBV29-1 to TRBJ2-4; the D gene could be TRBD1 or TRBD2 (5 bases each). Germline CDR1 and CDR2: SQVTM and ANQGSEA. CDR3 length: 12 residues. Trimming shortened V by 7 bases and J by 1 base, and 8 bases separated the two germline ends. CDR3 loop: CSGEGAKNIQYF. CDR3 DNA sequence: TGCAGCGGTGAGGGGGCCAAAAACATTCAGTACTTC.

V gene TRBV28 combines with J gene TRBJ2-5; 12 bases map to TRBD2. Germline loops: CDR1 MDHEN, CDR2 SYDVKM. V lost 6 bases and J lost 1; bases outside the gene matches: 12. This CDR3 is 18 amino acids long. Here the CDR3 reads CASSALAGGRPGQETQYF. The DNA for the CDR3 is TGTGCCAGCAGCGCACTAGCGGGAGGACGCCCGGGCCAAGAGACCCAGTACTTC.

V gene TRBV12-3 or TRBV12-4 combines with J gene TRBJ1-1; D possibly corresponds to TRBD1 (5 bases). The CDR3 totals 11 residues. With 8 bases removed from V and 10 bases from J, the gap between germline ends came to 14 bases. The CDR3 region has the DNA TGTGCCAGCGGGGGGAATAATCGAGCTTTCTTT. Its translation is CASGGNNRAFF.

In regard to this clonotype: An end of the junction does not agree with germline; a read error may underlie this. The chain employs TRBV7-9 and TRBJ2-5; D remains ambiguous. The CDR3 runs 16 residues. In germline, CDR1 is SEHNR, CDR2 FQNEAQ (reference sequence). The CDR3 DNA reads TGTGCCAGCAGCTTTCCAATTGGACCGGCGCAAGAGACCCGGTACTTC. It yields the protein CASSFPIGPAQETRYF.

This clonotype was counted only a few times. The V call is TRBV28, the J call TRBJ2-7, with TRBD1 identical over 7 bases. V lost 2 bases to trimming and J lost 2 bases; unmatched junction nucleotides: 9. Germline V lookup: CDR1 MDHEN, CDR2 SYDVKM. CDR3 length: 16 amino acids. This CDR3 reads CASSLIPGQRAYEQYF. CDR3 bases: TGTGCCAGCAGTTTAATACCGGGACAGAGAGCCTACGAGCAGTACTTC.

CDR3 sequence (DNA): TGTGCCAGCAGTTACTCGAGACAGGATAACCCCTACGAGCAGTACTTC. Protein: CASSYSRQDNPYEQYF. This chain uses TRBV6-6 with TRBJ2-5, with D possibly matching TRBD1 (6 bases). TRBJ2-7 matches the DNA end more closely, so the J call is doubtful. The germline V gene encodes CDR1 MNHNY and CDR2 SVGAGI (reference sequence). The length of the CDR3 is 16 residues.

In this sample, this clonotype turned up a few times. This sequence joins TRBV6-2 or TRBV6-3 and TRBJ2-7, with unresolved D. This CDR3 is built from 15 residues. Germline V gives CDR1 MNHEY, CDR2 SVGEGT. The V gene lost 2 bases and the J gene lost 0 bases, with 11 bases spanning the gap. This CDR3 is CASSYPPDLSYEQYF. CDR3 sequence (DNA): TGTGCCAGCAGTTACCCCCCAGACCTCTCCTACGAGCAGTACTTC.

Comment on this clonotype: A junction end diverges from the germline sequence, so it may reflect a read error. The CDR3 here is CAISDNIMGNNQPRHF. CDR3 nucleotide sequence: TGTGCCATCAGTGATAATATCATGGGAAATAATCAGCCCCGGCATTTT. V usage is TRBV10-3 and J usage is TRBJ1-5; D remains unclear. Per the germline V gene, CDR1 is ENHRY and CDR2 is SYGVKD. This CDR3 has 16 amino acids.

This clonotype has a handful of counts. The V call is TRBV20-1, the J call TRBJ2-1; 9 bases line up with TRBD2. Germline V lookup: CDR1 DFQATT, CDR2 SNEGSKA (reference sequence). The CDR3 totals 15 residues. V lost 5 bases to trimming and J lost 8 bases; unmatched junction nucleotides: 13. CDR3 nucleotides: TGCAGTGCTTGTCCAATAGCGGGAGAAGGCGATGAGCAGTTCTTC. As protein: CSACPIAGEGDEQFF.